This paragraph covers one TCR beta chain sequence. Original data processing: The authors estimated nucleated cell counts from reference gene primer amplification. Libraries were prepared by immunoSEQ multiplex PCR; TCRdb keeps only in-frame clonotypes and omits some of them. V and J calls and clone size follow that table, whereas D and trimming were derived from the DNA. The sample lists under 200,000 clones, 80% to 90% seen once, with 3.7% in the top ten. The data were taken from a study of blood T cell repertoires in COVID-19. Looking at the study overall: The United States, Italy and Spain provided the acute and convalescent COVID-19 samples.

The CDR3 spans 19 residues. Losses at the gene ends were 3 bases for V and 0 bases for J; bases not matched to a gene: 17. The V gene's germline CDR1 is SGHDT and CDR2 YYEEEE. This TCR was sampled from a man aged 18 to 29 with active or convalescent COVID-19. The V and J genes are TRBV5-6 and TRBJ1-1; the match to TRBD1 covers 7 bases. The sample taken for sequencing was peripheral blood. The CDR3 region is CASSSEIKGASGMNTEAFF. CDR3 DNA sequence: TGTGCCAGCAGCTCCGAAATTAAGGGGGCGTCGGGGATGAACACTGAAGCTTTCTTT.